This T cell receptor beta chain appears in the sequencing data of a study of cytomegalovirus exposure and HLA in healthy donors. Overall study findings and caveats: Cytomegalovirus status was reportedly diagnosed by the classifier with high sensitivity and specificity.

Per germline, CDR1 SGHTA and CDR2 FQGTGA. This CDR3 has 15 amino acids. Trimming cost V 3 bases and J 5 bases, with 16 bases left between them. This clone came up a few times. As yet, its antigen is unknown. PCR involved 60 Vbeta and 13 Jbeta primers. Profiled with immunoSEQ multiplex PCR; TCRdb holds only in-frame clones, not every one. Of around 150,000 clones listed, about a tenth are singletons. The sequence came from a male donor in good health and CMV-seronegative. Sequences were obtained from PBMCs. The gene calls are TRBV7-3 and TRBJ2-5; D is perhaps TRBD2 (5 bases). CDR3: CASSFLGGPGETQYF. DNA for the CDR3: TGTGCCAGCAGCTTTTTAGGAGGACCCGGCGAGACCCAGTACTTC.